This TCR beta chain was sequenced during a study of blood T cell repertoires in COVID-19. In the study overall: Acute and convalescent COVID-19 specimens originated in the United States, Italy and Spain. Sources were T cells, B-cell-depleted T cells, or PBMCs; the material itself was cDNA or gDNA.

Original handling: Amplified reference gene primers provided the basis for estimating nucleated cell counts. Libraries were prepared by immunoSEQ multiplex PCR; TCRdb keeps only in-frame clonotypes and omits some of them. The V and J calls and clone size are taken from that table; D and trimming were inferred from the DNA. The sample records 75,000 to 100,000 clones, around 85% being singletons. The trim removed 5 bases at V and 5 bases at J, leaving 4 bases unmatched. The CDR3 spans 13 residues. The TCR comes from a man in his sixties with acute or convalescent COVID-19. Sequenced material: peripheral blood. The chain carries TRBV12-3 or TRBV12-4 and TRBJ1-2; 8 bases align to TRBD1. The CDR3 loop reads CASSRDRYYGYTF. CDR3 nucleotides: TGTGCCAGCAGTAGGGACAGGTATTATGGCTACACCTTC.